This is a list of T cell receptor beta chains from one sample in a study of siplizumab effects on memory and regulatory T cells. Sequencing was performed with immunoSEQ multiplex PCR; in TCRdb, only in-frame clones are kept and a portion is missing. The sample contains approximately 84,000 clones, about 95% of which appear only once. Sequences were obtained from CD8+ T cells sorted from blood. The source of these receptors is a human donor in good health. CDR3s leave out the opening cysteine and the closing phenylalanine or tryptophan. D genes are given only for firm matches.

d_call,v_call,cdr3_aa
TRBD2,TRBV18,ASSAGTSGTYEQY
-,TRBV7-2,ASSFFRTSTYEQY
-,TRBV5-6,ASTITGRGSYEQY
-,TRBV5-6,ASSVHGGRAEKLF
-,TRBV4-1,ASSQDNRPYGEQY
-,TRBV9,ASSVGAGRQVGELF
TRBD1,TRBV19,ASSPGTGGSEAF
TRBD2,TRBV9,ASSPREAGGSIYEQY
-,TRBV27,ASSLDPGGRETQY
TRBD1,TRBV5-1,ASSFRGRNTDTQY
-,TRBV7-3,ASSLNLGYEQY
TRBD1,TRBV5-6,ASSLGQGEAF
-,TRBV4-1,ASSQVGGGTEAF
TRBD1,TRBV4-1,ASSQEGQGMINEQF
-,TRBV28,ASSFGAYEQY
TRBD1,TRBV15,ATSRDLSGGETQY
-,TRBV27,ASSPSTGTFQYEQY
-,TRBV11-2,ASSLGSLGPRTQY
-,TRBV7-9,ASSQGGETQY
-,TRBV7-3,ASSLAFGNTEAF
TRBD2,TRBV7-3,ASSLVTSGSVDTQY
TRBD1,TRBV28,ASSLYRGTYGYT
TRBD2,TRBV19,ASSTSGGRSYNEQF
TRBD2,TRBV30,AWTTGTRGNEQF
-,TRBV29-1,SVRQPPGELF
-,TRBV2,ASSEALGAFPNTGELF
TRBD1,TRBV2,ASKIGQGHSYEQY
-,TRBV6-5,ASSLMTAPYEQY
TRBD2,TRBV25-1,ASTHGGASNIQY
TRBD2,TRBV9,ASSESPSGSYNEQF
-,TRBV9,ASSVGSRTDTQY
TRBD2,TRBV19,ASSILSGSPEQF
-,TRBV28,ASSFVSEYGYT
TRBD1,TRBV27,ASSPQGAGEQY
-,TRBV28,ASSPRGETEAF
TRBD1,TRBV10-2,ASSFGQDYEQY
TRBD1,TRBV2,ASKQGANEQY
-,TRBV9,ASSPRGGPGELF
TRBD2,TRBV4-1,ASSLAGGDYAYEQY
-,TRBV4-1,ASSQGPPPQIYGYT
TRBD2,TRBV11-2,ASSLDGGSGSIRYEQY
-,TRBV7-8,ASSLKPDREGKNTGELF
-,TRBV2,ASSEWVTEVLEQY
TRBD1,TRBV6-5,ASTPGQGGYEQY
TRBD2,TRBV13,ASSLRTSGTDTQY
-,TRBV27,ASKTGVNTEAF
TRBD2,TRBV11-2,ASSINRLAGGLYNEQF
-,TRBV19,PRRGRDSRVHEQF
-,TRBV19,ASSSLIYSGNTIY
-,TRBV6-6,ASTDAPDEQF
-,TRBV5-5,ASSLRGLYEQY
TRBD2,TRBV19,ASSPRGGGSYNEQF
-,TRBV11-2,ASSFAVFYEQY
TRBD2,TRBV5-6,ASSDTSGPAYEQY
-,TRBV7-9,ASSLVLPHEQY